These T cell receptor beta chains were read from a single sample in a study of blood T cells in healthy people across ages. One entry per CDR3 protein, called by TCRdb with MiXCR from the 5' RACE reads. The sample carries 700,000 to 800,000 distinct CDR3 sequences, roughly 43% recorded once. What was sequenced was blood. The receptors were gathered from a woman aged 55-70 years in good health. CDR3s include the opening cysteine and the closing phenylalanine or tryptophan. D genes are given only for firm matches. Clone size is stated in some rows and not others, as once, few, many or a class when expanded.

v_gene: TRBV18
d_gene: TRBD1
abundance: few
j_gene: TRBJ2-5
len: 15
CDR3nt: TGTGCCAGCTCACCACTACGGGACAGCCAAGAGACCCAGTACTTC
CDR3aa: CASSPLRDSQETQYF

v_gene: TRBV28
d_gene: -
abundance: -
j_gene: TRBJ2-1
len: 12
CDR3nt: TGTGCCAGCAGTTTTAACACCCGTGAGCAGTTCTTC
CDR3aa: CASSFNTREQFF

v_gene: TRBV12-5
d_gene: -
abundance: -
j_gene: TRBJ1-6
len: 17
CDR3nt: TGTGCTAGTGGTTTGGTCGGCCAGAGCTCCTATAATTCACCCCTCCACTTT
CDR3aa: CASGLVGQSSYNSPLHF

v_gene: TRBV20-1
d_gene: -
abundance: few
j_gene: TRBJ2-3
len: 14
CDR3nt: TGCAGTGCCCCCAATTGGGGCCCCACAGATACGCAGTATTTT
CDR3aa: CSAPNWGPTDTQYF

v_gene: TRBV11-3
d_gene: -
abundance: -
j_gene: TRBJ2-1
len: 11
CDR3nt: TGTGCCAGCAGCAAAGGTGGTGAGCAGTTCTTC
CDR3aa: CASSKGGEQFF

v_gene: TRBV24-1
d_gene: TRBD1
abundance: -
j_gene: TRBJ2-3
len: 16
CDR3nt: TGTGCCACCAGTCATGGGATCAGGGGGCGAGGAGATACGCAGTATTTT
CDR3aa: CATSHGIRGRGDTQYF

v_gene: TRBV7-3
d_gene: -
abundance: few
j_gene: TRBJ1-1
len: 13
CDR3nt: TGTGCCAGCAGCTTAACAAGCGGGAATGAAGCTTTCTTT
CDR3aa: CASSLTSGNEAFF

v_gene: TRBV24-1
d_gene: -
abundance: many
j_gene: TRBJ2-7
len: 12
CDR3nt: TGTGCCACCAGTGTCAAGGACTCCGAGCAGTACTTC
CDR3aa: CATSVKDSEQYF

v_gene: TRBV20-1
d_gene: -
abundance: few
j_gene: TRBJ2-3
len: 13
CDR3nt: TGCAGTGCTAGACACGGGGGGCTAGATACGCAGTATTTT
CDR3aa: CSARHGGLDTQYF

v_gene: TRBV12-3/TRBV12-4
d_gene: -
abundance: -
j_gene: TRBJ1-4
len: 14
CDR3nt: TGTGCCAGCAGGGCGGAGCAGGTCCCAATTATGCTGTTTTTT
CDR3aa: CASRAEQVPIMLFF

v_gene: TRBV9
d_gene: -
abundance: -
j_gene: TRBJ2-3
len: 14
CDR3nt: TGTGCCAGCAGCGTAGGAGCGGACACAGATACGCAGTATTTT
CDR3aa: CASSVGADTDTQYF

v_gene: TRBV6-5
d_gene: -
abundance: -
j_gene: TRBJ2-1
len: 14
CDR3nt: TGTGCCAGCAGTTACTCGAAAGGGTTCAATGAGCAGTTCTTC
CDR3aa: CASSYSKGFNEQFF

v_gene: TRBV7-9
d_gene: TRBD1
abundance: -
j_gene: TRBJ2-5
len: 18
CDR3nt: TGTGCCAGCAGCTTAGTAGCCCCTGGACAGGATTTTAGCGAGACCCAGTACTTC
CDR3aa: CASSLVAPGQDFSETQYF

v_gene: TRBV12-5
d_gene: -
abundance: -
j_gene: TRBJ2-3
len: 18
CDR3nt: TGTGCTAGTGGTTTGGTACCTGACGGGGGCCTTAGCACAGATACGCAGTATTTT
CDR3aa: CASGLVPDGGLSTDTQYF

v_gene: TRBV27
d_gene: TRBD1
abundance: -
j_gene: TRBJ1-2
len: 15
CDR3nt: TGTGCCAGCAGTTTCACCCGGGACAGGAGCTATGGCTACACCTTC
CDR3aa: CASSFTRDRSYGYTF

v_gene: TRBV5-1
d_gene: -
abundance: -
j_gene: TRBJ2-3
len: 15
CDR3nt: TGCGCCAGCAGCTTGTTGACCGGTCCCACAGATACGCAGTATTTT
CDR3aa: CASSLLTGPTDTQYF

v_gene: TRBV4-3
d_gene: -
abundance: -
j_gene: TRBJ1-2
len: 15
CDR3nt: TGCGCCAGCAGCCAACGGGAAGACTCTAACTATGGCTACACCTTC
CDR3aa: CASSQREDSNYGYTF

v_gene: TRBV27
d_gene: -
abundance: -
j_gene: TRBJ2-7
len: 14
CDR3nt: TGTGCCAGCAGTTTTGGAAGAGAAGTCTACGAGCAGTACTTC
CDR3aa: CASSFGREVYEQYF

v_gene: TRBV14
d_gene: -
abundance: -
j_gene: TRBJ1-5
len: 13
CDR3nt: TGTGCCAGCAGCCAAGGATCACGCCAGCCCCAGCATTTT
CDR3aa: CASSQGSRQPQHF

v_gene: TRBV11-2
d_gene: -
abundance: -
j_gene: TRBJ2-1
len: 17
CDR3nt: TGTGCCAGCAGCTTAGCGGGTCAGCTCTCCTCCTACAATGAGCAGTTCTTC
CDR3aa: CASSLAGQLSSYNEQFF

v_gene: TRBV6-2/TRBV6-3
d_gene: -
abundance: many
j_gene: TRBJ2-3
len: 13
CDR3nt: TGTGCCAGCAGTTACGGGGATACAGATACGCAGTATTTT
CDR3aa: CASSYGDTDTQYF

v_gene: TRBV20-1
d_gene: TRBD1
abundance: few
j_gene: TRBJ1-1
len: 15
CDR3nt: TGCAGTGCTCCAAAACCGGGACAGGTGAACACTGAAGCTTTCTTT
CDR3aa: CSAPKPGQVNTEAFF